The 4 T cell receptor beta chains listed next were all sequenced from one sample in a study of lung T cells in sarcoidosis with Löfgren's syndrome. TCRdb re-called the reads through MiXCR, storing one row per CDR3 protein. The repertoire holds some 8,000 distinct CDR3 sequences, around 21% seen once, with approximately 23% in the top ten. Sequencing input: CD4+ T cells from bronchoalveolar lavage fluid. The receptors were sampled from a human donor with sarcoidosis (Löfgren's syndrome or another form), or a control subject (not recorded which).

The chain links TRBV19 to TRBJ1-5; no clear D. Per the germline V gene, CDR1 is LNHDA and CDR2 is SQIVND (reference sequence). V was trimmed by 3 bases and J by 1 base, leaving 10 bases between them. This CDR3 has 15 residues. The CDR3: CASSIERRSNQPQHF. CDR3 bases: TGTGCCAGTAGTATCGAGAGGAGGAGCAATCAGCCCCAGCATTTT.

The V call is TRBV4-2, the J call TRBJ2-2; D possibly corresponds to TRBD1 (6 bases). The CDR3 sequence is 15 residues long. CDR1 is LGHNA and CDR2 is YNFKEQ in the germline V gene. Trimming took 1 base from V and 3 from J, leaving 9 bases between them. Here the CDR3 reads CASSQGTVDTGELFF. In DNA form, the CDR3 reads TGTGCCAGCAGCCAAGGGACAGTGGACACCGGGGAGCTGTTTTTT.

With respect to this clonotype: This may be a read error: a much more frequent sequence differs by one nucleotide. V is TRBV20-1 and J is TRBJ1-2; possibly TRBD1 for D (5 bases). The CDR3 loop spans 11 amino acids. CDR1 and CDR2 (germline): DFQATT, SNEGSKA (reference sequence). V was clipped by 4 bases and J by 6 bases, with 9 bases between them. The CDR3 spells CSAMGGDGYTF. Here the CDR3 DNA reads TGCAGTGCTATGGGAGGGGATGGCTACACCTTC.

The chain uses TRBV20-1 and TRBJ1-1; no reliable D call. The CDR3 is 14 residues long. The ends were cut back, 8 bases at V and 1 base at J, with 17 bases in the middle. Germline CDR1 is DFQATT and CDR2 is SNEGSKA (reference sequence). The CDR3 DNA reads TGCAGTCCTCGACCCCCCCCCCCGAACACTGAAGCTTTCTTT. It is translated as CSPRPPPPNTEAFF.